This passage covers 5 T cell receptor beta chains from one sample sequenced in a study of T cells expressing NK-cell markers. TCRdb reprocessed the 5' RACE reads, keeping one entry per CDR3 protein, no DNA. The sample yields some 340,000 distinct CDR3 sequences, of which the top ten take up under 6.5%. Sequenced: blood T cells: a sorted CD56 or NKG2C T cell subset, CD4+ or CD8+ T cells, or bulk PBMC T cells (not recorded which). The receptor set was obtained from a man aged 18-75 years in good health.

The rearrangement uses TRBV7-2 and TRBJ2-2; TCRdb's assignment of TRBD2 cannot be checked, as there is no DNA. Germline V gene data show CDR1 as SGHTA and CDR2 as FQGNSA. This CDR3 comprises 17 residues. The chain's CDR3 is CASSSPAGGRGTGELFF.

The CDR3 sequence is CASSPKEHGGLNTEAFF. The rearrangement uses TRBV18 and TRBJ1-1. This CDR3 region has 17 residues. CDR1 and CDR2 from the germline V gene are KGHSH and LQKENI. The variable domain in full, completed from reference TRBV18 and TRBJ1-1, reads NAGVMQNPRHLVRRRGQEARLRCSPMKGHSHVYWYRQLPEEGLKFMVYLQKENIIDESGMPKERFSAEFPKEGPSILRIQQVVRGDSAAYFCASSPKEHGGLNTEAFFGQGTRLTVV.

Here the CDR3 reads CAISSRGSGGTDTQYF. This chain connects TRBV10-3 to TRBJ2-3; the D gene TCRdb calls, TRBD2, cannot be checked with no DNA. Germline V gives CDR1 ENHRY, CDR2 SYGVKD. CDR3 size: 16 residues.

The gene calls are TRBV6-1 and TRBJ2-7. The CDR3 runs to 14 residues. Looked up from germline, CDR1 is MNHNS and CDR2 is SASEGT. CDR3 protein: CAGKGIELSYEQYF.

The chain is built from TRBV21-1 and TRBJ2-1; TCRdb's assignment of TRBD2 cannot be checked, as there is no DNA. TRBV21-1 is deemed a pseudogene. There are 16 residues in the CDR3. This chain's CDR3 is CASSKVAAGCYNEQFF.